This TCR beta chain derives from a study of CD8 T cells in Susac syndrome. It was with random hexamers that about 0.45 to 1 ug RNA was reverse transcribed. Amplification of TCR beta CDR3 across 54 Vbeta and 13 Jbeta was performed with immunoSEQ multiplex PCR. TCRdb itself ran the immunoSEQ multiplex PCR reads through MiXCR, one entry per CDR3 protein. The sample holds roughly 130,000 distinct CDR3 sequences, about 94% seen once. The V gene end was trimmed by 7 bases and the J gene end by 2 bases; junction bases not matched to a gene: 16. There are 17 residues in the CDR3. Control patients had untreated stable or active relapsing-remitting multiple sclerosis by revised McDonald criteria.

The rearrangement links TRBV12-3 or TRBV12-4 to TRBJ2-5; TRBD2 matches 7 bases. The clonotype was recovered from a human donor with multiple sclerosis. Sequenced: CD4+ T cells from PBMCs. The CDR3 spells CASNLNAGERVQETQYF. CDR3 bases: TGTGCCAGCAACCTTAACGCGGGGGAACGGGTTCAAGAGACCCAGTACTTC.